The clone carrying this T cell receptor (beta chain) occurred many times. What it binds is unknown. The data were obtained in a study of T cells in Graves' hyperthyroidism and ophthalmopathy. Overall study results and limits: Ophthalmopathy and stable hyperthyroidism were told apart by a 13 V-J model. Model predictions of ophthalmopathy came a median approximately 6.2 months before onset.

There were TCR beta CDR3 regions amplified from RNA transcripts. When the TCR CDR3 underwent first-round RT-PCR, the HTBI primer set was used. TCRdb fed the multiplex PCR reads into MiXCR, producing one record per CDR3 protein. The sample carries fewer than 600,000 distinct CDR3 sequences, less than 15% recorded once. Patients were aged 18 to 65, had disease duration under 2 months, and had newly diagnosed hyperthyroidism. The study left out patients who had uncontrolled infection, other autoimmune disease, pregnancy or lactation. The CDR3 is 13 amino acids. Trimming removed 4 bases from V and 4 bases from J, with 13 bases in between. Germline assignment: CDR1 DFQATT and CDR2 SNEGSKA (reference sequence).

The V call is TRBV20-1, the J call TRBJ2-5; D call uncertain. The clonotype comes from a woman between 40 and 55 years old with Graves' hyperthyroidism. The sequencing sample was made of blood. In DNA, the CDR3 is TGCAGTGCTATATTATTAACGCGAGAGACCCAGTACTTC. Translated, it gives CSAILLTRETQYF.